One and the same sample provided the 24 T cell receptor beta chains below, sequenced in a study of blood T cell repertoires in COVID-19. Libraries were prepared by immunoSEQ multiplex PCR; TCRdb keeps only in-frame clonotypes and omits some of them. The sample contains under 35,000 clones, 88% of which appear only once. The sequenced sample consisted of peripheral blood. The receptors stem from a human donor in a cohort sampled during active COVID-19.

The chain recombines TRBV10-3 with TRBJ2-7; D uncertain. This CDR3 spans 14 amino acids. The V end lost 2 bases, the J end lost 0 bases, and 8 bases lay between the germline ends. Looked up from germline, CDR1 is ENHRY and CDR2 is SYGVKD. DNA of the CDR3: TGTGCCATCAGTGAGGGCCGGAGCTCCTACGAGCAGTACTTC. Translating gives CAISEGRSSYEQYF.

V and J are TRBV5-1 and TRBJ2-1, with 7 bases matching TRBD1. Germline V gene sequence: CDR1 SGHRS, CDR2 YFSETQ. J lost 6 bases, V lost 2 bases, and 2 bases had no gene match. The CDR3 has 13 residues. The CDR3 DNA reads as TGCGCCAGCAGCTTCACAGGGGTCAATGAGCAGTTCTTC. Protein: CASSFTGVNEQFF.

V usage is TRBV4-2 and J usage is TRBJ2-5, with 12 bases aligning to TRBD2. This CDR3 is 17 amino acids long. CDR1 is LGHNA, CDR2 YNFKEQ, per germline. V was pared by 3 bases and J by 2 bases, with 7 bases of the junction left unmatched. The CDR3 coding sequence is TGTGCCAGCAGCCACGTTGCGACTAGCGGGGGACAAGAGACCCAGTACTTC. Amino acids: CASSHVATSGGQETQYF.

The CDR3 protein is CASSFGGGVAIYGYTF. CDR3 sequence (DNA): TGTGCCAGCAGTTTCGGAGGAGGGGTAGCCATTTATGGCTACACCTTC. The gene calls are TRBV28 and TRBJ1-2, with a tentative D call TRBD1 (5 bases). Between the trimmed V and J ends, which lost 3 bases and 5 bases, there was a span of 19 bases. The CDR3 extends over 16 amino acids. Germline V lookup: CDR1 MDHEN, CDR2 SYDVKM.

The DNA for the CDR3 is TGTGCCAGTAGTTCCCGGGCGGGGGGGCCCCCAGATACGCAGTATTTT. Residues: CASSSRAGGPPDTQYF. The chain carries TRBV19 and TRBJ2-3; 9 nucleotides align to TRBD2. The CDR3 is made up of 16 amino acids. The germline V gene has CDR1 LNHDA and CDR2 SQIVND (reference sequence). The V segment lost 5 bases and the J segment 4 bases; nucleotides outside the gene matches: 10.

The V call is TRBV5-8, the J call TRBJ2-7, with D tentatively TRBD2 (6 bases). There are 13 residues in the CDR3. CDR1 is SGHTS, CDR2 YDEGEE, per germline. V lost 0 bases to trimming and J lost 5 bases, with 9 bases between them. CDR3 residues: CASSLAGGNEQYF. DNA of the CDR3: TGTGCCAGCAGCTTGGCCGGAGGGAACGAGCAGTACTTC.

The gene calls are TRBV30 and TRBJ2-5; TRBD2 is a possible D gene (6 bases). The V gene's germline CDR1 is GTSNPN and CDR2 SVGIG (reference sequence). The CDR3 is made up of 15 amino acids. Trimming cost V 0 bases and J 2 bases, with 13 bases left between them. This chain's CDR3 is CAWSVVRRDQETQYF. The DNA for the CDR3 is TGTGCCTGGAGTGTCGTTAGGAGGGATCAAGAGACCCAGTACTTC.

The chain carries TRBV19 and TRBJ2-1, with 8 positions matching TRBD1. This CDR3 is 15 amino acids long. The V segment lost 1 base and the J segment 7 bases; nucleotides outside the gene matches: 6. CDR1 is LNHDA and CDR2 is SQIVND in the germline V gene (reference sequence). The CDR3 nucleotides are TGTGCCAGTAGTATAGGCCAGGGGGCGTTAAATGAGCAGTTCTTC. This translates into CASSIGQGALNEQFF.

This clone showed up just once. This chain links TRBV24-1 with TRBJ1-4; possible D gene TRBD1, 6 bases. CDR1 and CDR2 (germline): KGHDR, SFDVKD. V was pared by 4 bases and J by 3 bases, with 11 bases between. The CDR3 length is 15 residues. Here the CDR3 reads CATSDSGVPNEKLFF. In nucleotides, the CDR3 is TGTGCCACCAGTGACTCAGGGGTCCCTAATGAAAAACTGTTTTTT.

This clone came up once. V usage is TRBV6-6 and J usage is TRBJ2-1, with no clear D. This CDR3 spans 12 amino acids. The V end lost 6 bases, the J end lost 3 bases, and 6 bases lay between the germline ends. Germline loops: CDR1 MNHNY, CDR2 SVGAGI (reference sequence). The CDR3 loop is CASSAGYNEQFF. The CDR3 nucleotides are TGTGCCAGCAGCGCCGGCTACAATGAGCAGTTCTTC.

The rearrangement links TRBV11-2 to TRBJ1-2; D unresolved. Trimming pared 5 bases from V and 0 bases from J, leaving 10 bases between. Looked up from germline, CDR1 is SGHAT and CDR2 is FQNNGV. The CDR3 has 14 residues. Written as DNA, the CDR3 is TGTGCCAGCAGCCCAATTTCCACTAACTATGGCTACACCTTC. This codes for CASSPISTNYGYTF.

The chain has TRBV11-2 and TRBJ2-4, with 11 bases fitting TRBD2. The germline gives CDR1 SGHAT, CDR2 FQNNGV. This CDR3 region has 18 residues. The V gene end was trimmed by 5 bases and the J gene end by 3 bases; junction bases not matched to a gene: 12. CDR3 protein: CASSPPSLAGGGKNIQYF. In DNA, the CDR3 is TGTGCCAGCAGCCCGCCCTCCCTAGCGGGGGGCGGCAAAAACATTCAGTACTTC.

The V gene is TRBV27, the J gene TRBJ1-2; D perhaps matches TRBD1 (6 bases). CDR3 length equals 13 residues. In germline, CDR1 is MNHEY, CDR2 SMNVEV (reference sequence). Trimming removed 3 bases at V and 7 bases at J, with 12 bases between. In nucleotides, the CDR3 is TGTGCCAGCAGTTTTCGGGTAGGGGGTGGCTACACCTTC. This encodes CASSFRVGGGYTF.

In this sample, this clone is medium-sized. The chain carries TRBV11-2 and TRBJ2-7, with 9 bases lining up with TRBD1. The CDR3 sequence is 15 residues long. From germline, CDR1 is SGHAT and CDR2 FQNNGV. The V and J ends lost 6 bases and 0 bases, in that order; junction bases with no gene match: 6. The CDR3 is CASREATGGSYEQYF. DNA of the CDR3: TGTGCCAGCAGGGAAGCGACAGGGGGCTCCTACGAGCAGTACTTC. Variable domain in full (rest from reference TRBV11-2 and TRBJ2-7): EAGVAQSPRYKIIEKRQSVAFWCNPISGHATLYWYQQILGQGPKLLIQFQNNGVVDDSQLPKDRFSAERLKGVDSTLKIQPAKLEDSAVYLCASREATGGSYEQYFGPGTRLTVT.

This clone was counted once. This rearrangement joins TRBV4-1 to TRBJ2-2, with 7 bases fitting TRBD1. V shed 4 bases and J 1 base; nucleotides not matched to a gene: 6. Germline CDR1 MGHRA, CDR2 YSYEKL. The CDR3 totals 16 residues. Here the CDR3 reads CASSPGQSMNTGELFF. DNA of the CDR3: TGCGCCAGCAGCCCGGGACAGTCCATGAACACCGGGGAGCTGTTTTTT.

This chain's CDR3 is CASSLPASGLTTDEQFF. CDR3 in DNA: TGTGCCAGCAGCTTACCAGCTTCGGGACTAACCACCGATGAGCAGTTCTTC. The V and J genes are TRBV7-9 and TRBJ2-1; 7 bases fit TRBD2. Germline V gene lookup returns CDR1 SEHNR and CDR2 FQNEAQ (reference sequence). This CDR3 region has 17 residues. V gave up 2 bases and J gave up 8 bases; unmatched junction bases: 15.

This rearrangement joins TRBV7-2 to TRBJ2-2, with 8 bases aligning to TRBD2. Germline V lookup: CDR1 SGHTA, CDR2 FQGNSA. CDR3 size: 14 residues. V gave up 5 bases and J gave up 6 bases; unmatched junction bases: 5. In nucleotides, the CDR3 is TGTGCCAGCAGCCCGGGACTAGGGTCCGGGGAGCTGTTTTTT. It codes for CASSPGLGSGELFF.

The V and J genes are TRBV28 and TRBJ2-2; 8 bases align to TRBD1. The CDR3 is 15 amino acids. V was pared by 7 bases and J by 0 bases, with 4 bases of the junction left unmatched. The germline CDR1 and CDR2 sequences are MDHEN and SYDVKM. The CDR3 DNA reads TGTGCCAGCAAATCAGGGGGCCCGAACACCGGGGAGCTGTTTTTT. Protein: CASKSGGPNTGELFF.

The chain joins TRBV6-5 to TRBJ2-7, with 11 bases matching TRBD1. Germline V gene data show CDR1 as MNHEY and CDR2 as SVGAGI. The CDR3 totals 16 residues. Trimming cost V 2 bases and J 5 bases; bases outside gene matches: 8. CDR3 protein: CASSYPGGQGDHEQYF. As DNA, the CDR3 is TGTGCCAGCAGTTACCCGGGGGGACAGGGGGACCACGAGCAGTACTTC.

The chain employs TRBV7-3 and TRBJ1-1; 7 bases line up with TRBD1. V was clipped by 3 bases and J by 5 bases; unmatched bases: 6. Germline V gene lookup returns CDR1 SGHTA and CDR2 FQGTGA. This CDR3 is 14 amino acids long. This chain's CDR3 is CASSLAGGATEAFF. The CDR3 coding sequence is TGTGCCAGCAGCTTGGCAGGGGGTGCTACTGAAGCTTTCTTT.

This CDR3 is CAISDPGHKNTEAFF. CDR3 sequence (DNA): TGTGCCATCAGTGACCCGGGACACAAGAACACTGAAGCTTTCTTT. The J gene is TRBJ1-1, the V gene TRBV10-3; tentatively, D is TRBD1 (6 bases). The CDR3 is 15 residues long. Trimming shortened V by 3 bases and J by 1 base, and 12 bases separated the two germline ends. Germline CDR1 and CDR2: ENHRY and SYGVKD.

J is TRBJ1-4 and V is TRBV6-5; a weak D match, TRBD1 (6 bases). Germline values: CDR1 MNHEY, CDR2 SVGAGI. Trimming removed 6 bases from V and 0 bases from J, with 8 bases in between. This CDR3 is built from 14 residues. CDR3 DNA sequence: TGTGCCAGCAGACAGGGTCCAACTAATGAAAAACTGTTTTTT. As protein: CASRQGPTNEKLFF.

The genes are TRBV19 and TRBJ1-2; D gene uncertain. Trimming cost V 8 bases and J 4 bases, with 17 bases left between them. The CDR3 contains 14 residues. Germline V CDR1 and CDR2: LNHDA, SQIVND (reference sequence). CDR3 sequence reads: CASGSGSNVYGYTF. CDR3 sequence (DNA): TGTGCCAGTGGTTCGGGAAGTAACGTCTATGGCTACACCTTC.

This clone was seen just once. The V gene is TRBV11-2, the J gene TRBJ2-3; 11 bases match TRBD2. Per the germline V gene, CDR1 is SGHAT and CDR2 is FQNNGV. V gave up 3 bases and J gave up 1 base; unmatched junction bases: 3. CDR3 length: 16 amino acids. This chain's CDR3 is CASSFSGGAGTDTQYF. The CDR3 DNA follows: TGTGCCAGCAGCTTTAGCGGGGGGGCGGGCACAGATACGCAGTATTTT.